Listed below are T cell receptor beta chains from one sample, sequenced in a study of OX40 agonist ivuxolimab in advanced cancers. Method: immunoSEQ multiplex PCR; TCRdb's copy keeps in-frame clones and lacks some. The sample records about 72,000 clones, 85% to 90% being singletons. The material sequenced was CD4+ or CD8+ T cells sorted from blood, taken in a trial of the OX40 agonist ivuxolimab. Receptors were obtained from an adult with an advanced solid tumor such as melanoma, head and neck, liver or kidney cancer. CDR3s include the opening cysteine and the closing phenylalanine or tryptophan. D genes are given only for firm matches.

>TRBV7-2|TRBJ2-7|TRBD1
TGTGCCAGCAGTTCGGGACAGTACTACGAGCAGTACTTC
CASSSGQYYEQYF
>TRBV5-6|TRBJ2-5|NA
TGTGCCAGCACCCCTTTAGACCAAGAGACCCAGTACTTC
CASTPLDQETQYF
>TRBV29-1|TRBJ1-2|TRBD1
TGCAGCGTTGAACCGCTAGGGACAGGGGTTTATGGCTACACCTTC
CSVEPLGTGVYGYTF
>TRBV15|TRBJ2-2|NA
TGTGCCACCAGCAGAGCCGGCGCTAGCTGGGGCGGGGAGCTGTTTTTT
CATSRAGASWGGELFF
>TRBV2|TRBJ2-2|TRBD1
TGTGCCAGCAACGGACAGGGGAGTACCGGGGAGCTGTTTTTT
CASNGQGSTGELFF
>TRBV6-5|TRBJ1-1|TRBD1
TGTGCCAGCAGTAAGGACAGGCGGAACACTGAAGCTTTCTTT
CASSKDRRNTEAFF
>TRBV27|TRBJ1-5|NA
TGTGCCAGCAGTGGACAGAACTATCAGCCCCAGCATTTT
CASSGQNYQPQHF
>TRBV19|TRBJ2-3|TRBD1
TGTGCCAGTAGTCGACAGGGAAGCACAGATACGCAGTATTTT
CASSRQGSTDTQYF
>TRBV27|TRBJ2-7|NA
TGTGCCAGCAGTCCCGGGACCTTTATTAGCACCTACGAGCAGTACTTC
CASSPGTFISTYEQYF
>TRBV11-2|TRBJ2-7|NA
TGTGCCAGCAGTCTCGACAGGGGACTAACCTACGAGCAGTACTTC
CASSLDRGLTYEQYF
>TRBV5-5|TRBJ2-7|TRBD1
TGTGCCAGCAGTCTTGGCCCCGGGACAGCCGGCTCCTACGAGCAGTACTTC
CASSLGPGTAGSYEQYF